Listed here are 26 T cell receptor beta chains from one sample, sequenced in a study of post-analysis software for immune sequencing data. Antigen specificity for these receptors is unknown. Libraries were made from TCR beta cDNA, and they carried unique molecular identifiers. A single record per CDR3 protein comes from TCRdb applying MiXCR to the PCR reads. The sample contains about 800,000 distinct CDR3 sequences, around 27% of which appear only once. Study findings and constraints: There were roughly 5 TRBV segments more frequent in patients than controls, and TRBV5-6, TRBV5-1 and TRBV20-1 were among them.

Source material: blood. The receptor set was obtained from a girl aged 10 to 17 with multiple sclerosis.

V gene TRBV6-5 combines with J gene TRBJ1-2; possible D gene TRBD1, 5 bases. Germline V gene data show CDR1 as MNHEY and CDR2 as SVGAGI. The CDR3 runs 15 residues. Between the trimmed V and J ends, which lost 0 bases and 8 bases, there was a span of 16 bases. DNA of the CDR3: TGTGCCAGCAGTTACTCGGGACGGAGCGTGGGGGGCTACACCTTC. Translated: CASSYSGRSVGGYTF.

A note on this clonotype: A junction boundary mismatches the germline segment, possibly from a read error. V usage is TRBV12-3 or TRBV12-4 and J usage is TRBJ2-3, with no clear D. The length of the CDR3 is 14 residues. CDR3 sequence (DNA): TGTGCCAGCAGTTTTATCCAGAACACAGATACGCGGTATTTT. Its protein product is CASSFIQNTDTRYF.

On this clonotype: Germline is not matched at one junction end, which may reflect a read error. Written as DNA, the CDR3 is TGTGCTAGCAGCCCGGACTTGGGCGGGGAGCTGTTTTTT. Translated: CASSPDLGGELFF. The chain recombines TRBV7-7 with TRBJ2-2; D is perhaps TRBD2 (5 bases). The germline gives CDR1 SSHAT, CDR2 FNYEAQ (reference sequence). This CDR3 spans 13 amino acids. The full variable domain, in which reference TRBV7-7 and TRBJ2-2 provide the parts outside the CDR3, is GAGVSQSPRYKVTKRGQDVTLRCDPISSHATLYWYQQALGQGPEFLTYFNYEAQPDKSGLPSDRFSAERPEGSISTLTIQRTEQRDSAMYRCASSPDLGGELFFGEGSRLTVL.

The V call is TRBV14, the J call TRBJ1-2; D gene ambiguous. Germline CDR1 and CDR2: SGHDN and FVKESK. This CDR3 is built from 13 residues. V lost 5 bases to trimming and J lost 8 bases, with 15 bases between them. CDR3 DNA sequence: TGTGCCAGCAGCGTCACAGTCACGGCCGGCTACACCTTC. It codes for CASSVTVTAGYTF.

Concerning this clonotype: No conserved phenylalanine or tryptophan is present at the end of the CDR3, so a read error is the likely explanation. The rearrangement links TRBV12-3 or TRBV12-4 to TRBJ1-5, with no clear D. The V and J ends lost 4 bases and 2 bases respectively, with 9 bases between them. The CDR3 sequence is 14 residues long. CDR3 DNA sequence: TGTGCCAGCAGTTCTATCGGTGGCAATCAGCCCCAGCATGTT. This translates into CASSSIGGNQPQHV.

The genes are TRBV5-1 and TRBJ1-1, with D possibly TRBD1 on 6 matching bases. The CDR3 loop spans 15 amino acids. Germline V CDR1 and CDR2: SGHRS, YFSETQ. V was cut by 3 bases and J by 1 base, with 13 bases left in between. The CDR3 DNA follows: TGCGCCAGCAGCTGGCCTGCAGGGGAGAACACTGAAGCTTTCTTT. Its protein is CASSWPAGENTEAFF.

CDR3 DNA sequence: TGCAGTGCCGAAGAGGGTGCCCTTAGCACAGATACGCAGTATTTT. Translation: CSAEEGALSTDTQYF. This chain uses TRBV20-1 with TRBJ2-3; D possibly corresponds to TRBD2 (5 bases). V was clipped by 6 bases and J by 0 bases, with 16 bases between them. CDR3 length: 15 residues. Looked up from germline, CDR1 is DFQATT and CDR2 is SNEGSKA (reference sequence).

The chain couples TRBV5-5 to TRBJ2-3; D is unresolved. The length of the CDR3 is 13 residues. Per the germline V gene, CDR1 is SGHKS and CDR2 is YYEKEE (reference sequence). V was shortened by 4 bases and J by 4 bases, with 10 bases between the two germline ends. The DNA of the CDR3 is TGTGCCAGCAGCCCACTTCCCCCAGATACGCAGTATTTT. This encodes CASSPLPPDTQYF.

This clonotype was detected only a few times. The CDR3: CASSLISGTDTQYF. The CDR3 DNA reads as TGTGCCAGCAGCCTAATCTCGGGGACAGATACGCAGTATTTT. This sequence joins TRBV7-2 and TRBJ2-3; tentative D call: TRBD2 (5 bases). Trimming took off 5 bases at V and 3 bases at J, with 12 bases between the two ends. The CDR3 runs 14 residues. Germline V gene data show CDR1 as SGHTA and CDR2 as FQGNSA.

The V and J genes are TRBV11-3 and TRBJ2-7, with D perhaps TRBD1 (6 bases). Judging by the DNA end, TRBJ2-5 fits better; the J call may be wrong. Germline V gene sequence: CDR1 SGHNT, CDR2 YENEEA. This CDR3 contains 14 residues. In DNA form, the CDR3 reads TGTGCCAGCAGCCAAGGCAGGGGCTCTGAGACCCAGTACTTC. Its translation: CASSQGRGSETQYF.

The rearrangement links TRBV28 to TRBJ1-6; no clear D. V dropped 2 bases and J dropped 1 base, with 6 bases sitting between them. Germline V gene lookup returns CDR1 MDHEN and CDR2 SYDVKM. This CDR3 is built from 15 residues. The CDR3 reads CASSLRLSYNSPLHF. Written as DNA, the CDR3 is TGTGCCAGCAGTTTAAGACTGTCCTATAATTCACCCCTCCACTTT.

This clonotype showed up just a few times. The chain couples TRBV20-1 to TRBJ2-4; 14 nucleotides align to TRBD2. The better agreement between TRBJ2-7 and the DNA end casts doubt on the J call. This CDR3 is built from 14 residues. Per the germline V gene, CDR1 is DFQATT and CDR2 is SNEGSKA (reference sequence). The CDR3 DNA sequence: TGCAGTGCTGTCGGACTAGCGGGAGGCCACGAGCAGTACTTC. It codes for CSAVGLAGGHEQYF.

The chain joins TRBV28 to TRBJ2-3; D remains ambiguous. V lost 4 bases to trimming and J lost 5 bases, with 13 bases between them. The germline V gene has CDR1 MDHEN and CDR2 SYDVKM. The CDR3 sequence is 14 residues long. CDR3 sequence: CASSSPRIGDTQYF. CDR3 DNA sequence: TGTGCCAGCAGTTCACCCAGGATCGGAGATACGCAGTATTTT.

This clonotype was recorded many times. The V call is TRBV6-6, the J call TRBJ2-7, with a possible D match to TRBD2 (5 bases). CDR3 length: 14 residues. In germline, CDR1 is MNHNY, CDR2 SVGAGI (reference sequence). The V end was cut by 4 bases, the J end by 0 bases, with 10 bases between. CDR3 in amino acids: CASSSSGLSYEQYF. The CDR3 nucleotides are TGTGCCAGCAGTTCGAGCGGCCTCTCCTACGAGCAGTACTTC.

This chain connects TRBV10-3 to TRBJ2-1; the match to TRBD2 covers 10 bases. CDR1 and CDR2 from the germline V gene are ENHRY and SYGVKD. The CDR3 has 16 residues. V lost 7 bases and J lost 7; bases outside the gene matches: 13. The CDR3 is CAITLSASGGGNEQFF. For the CDR3, the DNA is TGTGCCATCACGTTGTCGGCTAGCGGGGGTGGAAATGAGCAGTTCTTC.

The chain uses TRBV29-1 and TRBJ1-2; D unresolved. The CDR3 is 12 residues long. Germline V gene sequence: CDR1 SQVTM, CDR2 ANQGSEA. The ends were cut back, 6 bases at V and 5 bases at J, with 13 bases in the middle. The DNA of the CDR3 is TGCAGCGTGGCCGGGTCAGAGTATGGCTACACCTTC. Translating gives CSVAGSEYGYTF.

A few counts support this clonotype. One end of the junction does not line up with germline, which may come from a read error. The chain recombines TRBV12-3 or TRBV12-4 with TRBJ2-3, with D uncertain. CDR3 length equals 14 residues. This chain's CDR3 is CASSTGASADAQYF. The DNA of the CDR3 is TGTGCCAGCAGTACCGGAGCTTCAGCAGATGCGCAGTATTTT.

This clonotype was seen a handful of times. V and J are TRBV7-2 and TRBJ1-1; TRBD1 is a possible D gene (6 bases). Trimming took off 5 bases at V and 1 base at J, with 8 bases between the two ends. CDR3 length: 13 amino acids. Germline V gene data show CDR1 as SGHTA and CDR2 as FQGNSA. The CDR3 coding sequence is TGTGCCAGCAGCGCGGACAGGAACACTGAAGCTTTCTTT. Translating it yields CASSADRNTEAFF.

This chain uses TRBV7-8 with TRBJ2-7; the D is unclear. Trimming removed 5 bases from V and 0 bases from J, with 11 bases in between. From germline, CDR1 is SGHVS and CDR2 FQNEAQ. The CDR3 totals 14 residues. CDR3 bases: TGTGCCAGCAGCATCGACTGGAGCTCCTACGAGCAGTACTTC. It codes for CASSIDWSSYEQYF.

V and J are TRBV3-1 and TRBJ1-2; tentative D call: TRBD1 (6 bases). Trimming took 4 bases from V and 1 from J, leaving 13 bases between them. CDR1 and CDR2 from the germline V gene are LGHDT and YNNKEL (reference sequence). The CDR3 length is 15 residues. CDR3: CASSPPRGSNYGYTF. The DNA for the CDR3 is TGTGCCAGCAGCCCCCCAAGGGGGAGTAACTATGGCTACACCTTC.

The sample holds a few counts of this clonotype. The chain has TRBV19 and TRBJ2-6; the D gene is possibly TRBD1 (6 bases). CDR1 and CDR2 from the germline V gene are LNHDA and SQIVND (reference sequence). V gave up 7 bases and J gave up 10 bases, with 11 bases separating them. The CDR3 consists of 12 residues. CDR3 bases: TGTGCCAGTATTGGACAGTTAAACGTCCTGACTTTC. Translating gives CASIGQLNVLTF. The variable domain in full, with the rest retrieved from reference TRBV19 and TRBJ2-6, is DGGITQSPKYLFRKEGQNVTLSCEQNLNHDAMYWYRQDPGQGLRLIYYSQIVNDFQKGDIAEGYSVSREKKESFPLTVTSAQKNPTAFYLCASIGQLNVLTFGAGSRLTVL.

This clonotype was counted only a few times. The genes are TRBV27 and TRBJ1-5; a weak D match, TRBD1 (6 bases). The CDR3 length is 14 residues. Per germline, CDR1 MNHEY and CDR2 SMNVEV (reference sequence). Trimming took off 6 bases at V and 5 bases at J, with 14 bases between the two ends. The CDR3 nucleotides read TGTGCCAGCAGACACCAGGGGCCCTATCAGCCCCAGCATTTT. Its protein product is CASRHQGPYQPQHF.

The chain links TRBV20-1 to TRBJ1-2; 7 bases match TRBD1. The CDR3 is 12 residues long. Germline values: CDR1 DFQATT, CDR2 SNEGSKA (reference sequence). Unmatched junction bases numbered 5, after V lost 5 bases and J lost 5 bases. This CDR3 reads CSAGRDSYGYTF. In DNA, the CDR3 is TGCAGTGCTGGAAGGGACAGTTATGGCTACACCTTC.

Points on this clonotype: A much larger clone differs by one base, so this may be a read error. The chain recombines TRBV29-1 with TRBJ2-3, with 8 bases identical to TRBD2. The germline gives CDR1 SQVTM, CDR2 ANQGSEA. Losses at the gene ends were 8 bases for V and 6 bases for J; bases not matched to a gene: 16. The CDR3 is 15 amino acids. In nucleotides, the CDR3 is TGCAGCATTGGCCGGACCGGGCGGGAGGACGATACGCAGTATTTT. Translating it yields CSIGRTGREDDTQYF.

DNA of the CDR3: TGCAGTGCTTATACCGGGACTAGCGGGAGCACAGATACGCAGTATTTT. This gives the protein CSAYTGTSGSTDTQYF. The chain joins TRBV20-1 to TRBJ2-3; 12 bases are shared with TRBD2. V trimming: 5 bases; J trimming: 0 bases; junction bases outside the gene matches: 6. Per germline, CDR1 DFQATT and CDR2 SNEGSKA (reference sequence). The CDR3 runs to 16 residues.

This clonotype was recorded a few times. This chain uses TRBV7-9 with TRBJ2-1, with D possibly matching TRBD1 (5 bases). Per germline, CDR1 SEHNR and CDR2 FQNEAQ (reference sequence). CDR3 length: 14 amino acids. V lost 5 bases and J 6 bases, leaving 14 bases between the germline ends. Here the CDR3 DNA reads TGTGCCAGCAGCCCCCAGGGCCGGTTCAATGAGCAGTTCTTC. Its translation is CASSPQGRFNEQFF. Supplemented by reference TRBV7-9 and TRBJ2-1, the full variable domain reads DTGVSQNPRHKITKRGQNVTFRCDPISEHNRLYWYRQTLGQGPEFLTYFQNEAQLEKSRLLSDRFSAERPKGSFSTLEIQRTEQGDSAMYLCASSPQGRFNEQFFGPGTRLTVL.